These 13 T cell receptor beta chains were all obtained from the same sample, sequenced in a study of cytomegalovirus exposure and HLA in healthy donors. Here immunoSEQ multiplex PCR was the method, and the copy in TCRdb shows in-frame clones only, minus some. Among about 120,000 clones listed, around 87% were seen once. Sequenced sample: PBMCs. These receptor sequences come from a woman under 30 in good health and CMV-seropositive.

In nucleotides, the CDR3 is TGTGCCAGCAGCTCGACGGGGGGGTACGAGCAGTACTTC. This translates into CASSSTGGYEQYF. The chain has TRBV5-4 and TRBJ2-7; the match to TRBD2 covers 8 bases. Germline V lookup: CDR1 SGHNT, CDR2 YYREEE (reference sequence). J was trimmed by 4 bases and V by 3 bases; bases with no gene match: 3. The CDR3 is 13 amino acids. Full variable domain (rest looked up from reference TRBV5-4 and TRBJ2-7): ETGVTQSPTHLIKTRGQQVTLRCSSQSGHNTVSWYQQALGQGPQFIFQYYREEENGRGNFPPRFSGLQFPNYSSELNVNALELDDSALYLCASSSTGGYEQYFGPGTRLTVT.

The rearrangement joins TRBV19 to TRBJ2-5, with 13 bases lining up with TRBD2. The junction had 0 bases not matched to a gene; V was cut back by 4 bases and J by 1 base. This CDR3 region has 15 residues. Germline V CDR1 and CDR2: LNHDA, SQIVND (reference sequence). CDR3: CASSRLAGGQETQYF. CDR3 nucleotide sequence: TGTGCCAGTAGTAGACTAGCGGGGGGCCAAGAGACCCAGTACTTC.

The CDR3 bases are TGTGCCAGCAGTTACTCATCACGGCGGGGTGAAAAACTGTTTTTT. It translates to CASSYSSRRGEKLFF. The V call is TRBV6-5, the J call TRBJ1-4; D gene unclear. The CDR3 spans 15 residues. Germline CDR1 is MNHEY and CDR2 is SVGAGI. With 0 bases removed from V and 7 bases from J, the gap between germline ends came to 12 bases.

The count of this clone is one. The CDR3 here is CASSVTSQGQPQHF. The DNA of the CDR3 is TGTGCCAGCAGTGTAACAAGTCAGGGTCAGCCCCAGCATTTT. The V gene is TRBV6-4, the J gene TRBJ1-5, with TRBD1 as a possible D gene (5 bases). The CDR3 loop spans 14 amino acids. V was clipped by 4 bases and J by 6 bases, with 13 bases between them. Looked up from germline, CDR1 is MRHNA and CDR2 is SNTAGT.

This clone was detected only once. The chain joins TRBV6-5 to TRBJ1-1; 7 bases are a match to TRBD1. Germline-derived CDR1 and CDR2 are MNHEY and SVGAGI. Germline trimming cut 0 bases from V and 4 bases from J; bases unmatched to any gene: 8. The CDR3 covers 16 residues. CDR3 sequence (DNA): TGTGCCAGCAGTTACTCGGGCGAAGCAGGGGGCACTGAAGCTTTCTTT. It codes for CASSYSGEAGGTEAFF.

This clone was found once. The chain uses TRBV30 and TRBJ2-7; 8 nucleotides align to TRBD1. The V segment lost 2 bases and the J segment 1 base; nucleotides outside the gene matches: 10. The CDR3 length is 16 residues. Germline V lookup: CDR1 GTSNPN, CDR2 SVGIG (reference sequence). This CDR3 is CAWSRGQAVPSYEQYF. CDR3 DNA: TGTGCCTGGAGTCGGGGACAGGCCGTTCCATCCTACGAGCAGTACTTC. The full variable domain, with the rest looked up from reference TRBV30 and TRBJ2-7, is SQTIHQWPATLVQPVGSPLSLECTVEGTSNPNLYWYRQAAGRGLQLLFYSVGIGQISSEVPQNLSASRPQDRQFILSSKKLLLSDSGFYLCAWSRGQAVPSYEQYFGPGTRLTVT.

This clone was seen more than once but under ten times. The chain recombines TRBV4-3 with TRBJ2-6; D perhaps matches TRBD1 (5 bases). From germline, CDR1 is LGHNA and CDR2 YSLEER. V lost 0 bases and J lost 4, with 10 bases in between. The CDR3 loop spans 16 amino acids. The CDR3 region has the DNA TGCGCCAGCAGCCAAGACCAGGGATCCGGGGCCAACGTCCTGACTTTC. This codes for CASSQDQGSGANVLTF.

This clone was picked up one time. J is TRBJ2-7 and V is TRBV30, with a tentative D call TRBD1 (6 bases). This CDR3 spans 12 amino acids. Trimming shortened V by 7 bases and J by 2 bases, and 12 bases separated the two germline ends. CDR1 and CDR2 (germline): GTSNPN, SVGIG (reference sequence). The CDR3 DNA is TGTGCCTCGATAACAGGGCCCTACGAGCAGTACTTC. It codes for CASITGPYEQYF.

The CDR3 nucleotides are TGTGCCAGCTCACCGGGGACTAGCGGCCTCTCCTACGAGCAGTACTTC. The encoded protein is CASSPGTSGLSYEQYF. The chain has TRBV18 and TRBJ2-7, with TRBD2 identical over 11 bases. Germline V gene data show CDR1 as KGHSH and CDR2 as LQKENI. The length of the CDR3 is 16 residues. V was clipped by 3 bases and J by 0 bases; unmatched bases: 4. The full variable domain, rest sourced from reference TRBV18 and TRBJ2-7, is NAGVMQNPRHLVRRRGQEARLRCSPMKGHSHVYWYRQLPEEGLKFMVYLQKENIIDESGMPKERFSAEFPKEGPSILRIQQVVRGDSAAYFCASSPGTSGLSYEQYFGPGTRLTVT.

This clone has a single count. The chain is built from TRBV28 and TRBJ1-1; D gene uncertain. Germline V lookup: CDR1 MDHEN, CDR2 SYDVKM. Trimming stripped 7 bases from V and 0 bases from J, with 12 bases between. The CDR3 sequence is 14 residues long. The CDR3 spells CASTLPGMNTEAFF. CDR3 nucleotides: TGTGCCAGCACCTTGCCGGGGATGAACACTGAAGCTTTCTTT.

The rearrangement links TRBV5-1 to TRBJ1-4, with unresolved D. Trimming cost V 0 bases and J 7 bases, with 7 bases left between them. Germline V gene lookup returns CDR1 SGHRS and CDR2 YFSETQ. CDR3 length: 13 residues. The CDR3 nucleotides are TGCGCCAGCAGCTTGGTAGGGAGTGAAAAACTGTTTTTT. Its translation: CASSLVGSEKLFF. Full variable domain (rest looked up from reference TRBV5-1 and TRBJ1-4): KAGVTQTPRYLIKTRGQQVTLSCSPISGHRSVSWYQQTPGQGLQFLFEYFSETQRNKGNFPGRFSGRQFSNSRSEMNVSTLELGDSALYLCASSLVGSEKLFFGSGTQLSVL.

CDR3 protein: CASSFRTDTEAFF. Written as DNA, the CDR3 is TGTGCCAGCAGCTTTCGTACGGACACTGAAGCTTTCTTT. The rearrangement links TRBV7-9 to TRBJ1-1; D is ambiguous. The V and J ends lost 3 bases and 3 bases respectively, with 8 bases between them. The germline V gene has CDR1 SEHNR and CDR2 FQNEAQ (reference sequence). The CDR3 sequence is 13 residues long.

This clone has a single count. The genes are TRBV9 and TRBJ2-1, with 13 bases aligning to TRBD2. Trimming removed 4 bases from V and 7 bases from J; junction bases left unmatched: 11. CDR3 size: 17 residues. CDR1 and CDR2 from the germline V gene are SGDLS and YYNGEE. The CDR3 sequence is CASSPTSGRASGNEQFF. DNA for the CDR3: TGTGCCAGCAGCCCAACTAGCGGGAGGGCCTCTGGGAATGAGCAGTTCTTC.